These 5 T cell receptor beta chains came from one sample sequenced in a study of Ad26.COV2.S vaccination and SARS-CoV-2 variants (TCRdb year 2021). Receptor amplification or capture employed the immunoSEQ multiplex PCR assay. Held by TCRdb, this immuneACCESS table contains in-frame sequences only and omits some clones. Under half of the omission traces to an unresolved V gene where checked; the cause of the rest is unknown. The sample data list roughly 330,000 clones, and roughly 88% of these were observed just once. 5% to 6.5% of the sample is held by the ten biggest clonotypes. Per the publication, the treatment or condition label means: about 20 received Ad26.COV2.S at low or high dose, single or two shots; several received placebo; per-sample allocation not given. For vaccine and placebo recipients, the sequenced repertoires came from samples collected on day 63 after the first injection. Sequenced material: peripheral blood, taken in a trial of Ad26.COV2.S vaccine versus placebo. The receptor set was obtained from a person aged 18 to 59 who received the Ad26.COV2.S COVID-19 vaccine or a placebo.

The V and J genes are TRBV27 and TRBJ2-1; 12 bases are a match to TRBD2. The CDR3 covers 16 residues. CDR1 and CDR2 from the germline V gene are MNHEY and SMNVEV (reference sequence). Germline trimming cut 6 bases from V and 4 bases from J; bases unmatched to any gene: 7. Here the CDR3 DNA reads TGTGCCAGCAGCCTCACTACTAGCGGGGGGTACAATGAGCAGTTCTTC. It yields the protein CASSLTTSGGYNEQFF.

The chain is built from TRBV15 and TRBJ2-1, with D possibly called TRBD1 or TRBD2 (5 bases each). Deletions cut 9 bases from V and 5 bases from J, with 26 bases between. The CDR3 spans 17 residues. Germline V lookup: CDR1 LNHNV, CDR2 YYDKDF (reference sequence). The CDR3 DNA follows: TGTGCCACGGGACCTCGACTCTCCTGGGGATATAACAATGAGCAGTTCTTC. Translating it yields CATGPRLSWGYNNEQFF.

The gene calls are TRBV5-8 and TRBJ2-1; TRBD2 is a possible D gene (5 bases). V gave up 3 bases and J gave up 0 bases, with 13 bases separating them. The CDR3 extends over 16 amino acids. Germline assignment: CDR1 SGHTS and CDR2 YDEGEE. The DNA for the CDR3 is TGTGCCAGCAGCTCTACCGCGGGTCTCTCCTACAATGAGCAGTTCTTC. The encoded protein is CASSSTAGLSYNEQFF.

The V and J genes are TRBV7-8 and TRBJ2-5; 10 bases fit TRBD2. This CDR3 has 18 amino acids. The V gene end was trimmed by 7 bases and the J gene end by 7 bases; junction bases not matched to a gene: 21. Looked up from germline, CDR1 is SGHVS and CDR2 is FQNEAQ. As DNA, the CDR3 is TGTGCCAGCACCACCCCCTCGGGAATCCTAGCGGGGGTTAGGACCCAGTACTTC. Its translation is CASTTPSGILAGVRTQYF.

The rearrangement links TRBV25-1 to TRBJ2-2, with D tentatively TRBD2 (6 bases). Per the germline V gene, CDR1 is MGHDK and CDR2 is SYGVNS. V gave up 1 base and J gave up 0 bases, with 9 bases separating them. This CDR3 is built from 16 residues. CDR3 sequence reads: CASSELGGTNTGELFF. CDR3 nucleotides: TGTGCCAGCAGTGAATTAGGAGGGACGAACACCGGGGAGCTGTTTTTT.